These 25 T cell receptor beta chains were all obtained from the same sample, sequenced in a study of cytomegalovirus exposure and HLA in healthy donors. TCRdb keeps only in-frame clones here, not all; method: immunoSEQ multiplex PCR. The sample has tens of thousands of clones; approximately 97% are singletons. Specimen: PBMCs. Receptors were obtained from a woman under 30 in good health and CMV-seropositive.

The count of this clone is one. The V call is TRBV27, the J call TRBJ2-3, with TRBD2 identical over 9 bases. From germline, CDR1 is MNHEY and CDR2 SMNVEV (reference sequence). The ends lost 5 bases at V and 4 bases at J; junction bases unmatched: 13. The length of the CDR3 is 17 residues. CDR3 nucleotide sequence: TGTGCCAGCAGTCCTTCGGGCGGGAGGGCCACCGCAGATACGCAGTATTTT. It codes for CASSPSGGRATADTQYF.

The rearrangement uses TRBV6-1 and TRBJ2-2, with D possibly being TRBD1 (5 bases). The germline V gene encodes CDR1 MNHNS and CDR2 SASEGT. V shed 6 bases and J shed 6 bases, with 17 bases lying between them. The CDR3 is made up of 15 amino acids. The CDR3 coding sequence is TGTGCCAGCAGCGAGCAGCAGGGCGGTGCCGGGGAGCTGTTTTTT. Protein product: CASSEQQGGAGELFF.

This chain uses TRBV19 with TRBJ1-1; D may be TRBD1 (5 bases). V was trimmed by 5 bases and J by 4 bases, leaving 11 bases between them. The CDR3 has 13 residues. Germline CDR1 and CDR2: LNHDA and SQIVND (reference sequence). The CDR3, as DNA: TGTGCCAGTAGTCAGGGCCCACTCACTGAAGCTTTCTTT. This translates into CASSQGPLTEAFF.

J is TRBJ2-1 and V is TRBV2; 13 bases are shared with TRBD2. Germline V gene sequence: CDR1 SNHLY, CDR2 FYNNEI. The CDR3 spans 17 residues. J lost 4 bases, V lost 5 bases, and 8 bases had no gene match. CDR3 sequence reads: CASSLLAGGEGYNEQFF. CDR3 in DNA: TGTGCCAGCAGTTTACTAGCGGGAGGGGAAGGGTACAATGAGCAGTTCTTC.

J is TRBJ2-7 and V is TRBV28; D gene ambiguous. Germline V gene data show CDR1 as MDHEN and CDR2 as SYDVKM. The CDR3 has 14 residues. Trimming shortened V by 2 bases and J by 2 bases, and 10 bases separated the two germline ends. The CDR3 bases are TGTGCCAGCAGTTTAGTCGGGTCTCCCTACGAGCAGTACTTC. Its protein product is CASSLVGSPYEQYF.

This clone was observed once. CDR3 in DNA: TGCAGCGTTGAGGTGAAGGGGGCTGGTACTGAAGCTTTCTTT. Translating it yields CSVEVKGAGTEAFF. The chain links TRBV29-1 to TRBJ1-1, with 7 bases aligning to TRBD1. Per the germline V gene, CDR1 is SQVTM and CDR2 is ANQGSEA. V shed 3 bases, J shed 5 bases, and the junction held 9 bases outside the gene matches. The CDR3 sequence is 14 residues long.

The chain uses TRBV27 and TRBJ2-2; TRBD2 might be the D (6 bases). CDR1 and CDR2 from the germline V gene are MNHEY and SMNVEV (reference sequence). V was trimmed by 7 bases and J by 7 bases, leaving 22 bases between them. The CDR3 spans 16 residues. The CDR3 nucleotides read TGTGCCAGCACCAATGCTCCGGGACTGTTGGTCGGGGAGCTGTTTTTT. Its translation: CASTNAPGLLVGELFF.

V usage is TRBV7-6 and J usage is TRBJ2-1, with TRBD2 matching 10 bases. CDR1 and CDR2 from the germline V gene are SGHVS and FNYEAQ. The CDR3 loop spans 19 amino acids. V trimming: 5 bases; J trimming: 0 bases; junction bases outside the gene matches: 13. DNA of the CDR3: TGTGCCAGCAGCCAAAAGCGGGAGGGCCCTTTTTTCTCCTACAATGAGCAGTTCTTC. It codes for CASSQKREGPFFSYNEQFF.

V usage is TRBV7-8 and J usage is TRBJ1-4, with TRBD1 as a possible D gene (6 bases). This CDR3 comprises 18 residues. Trimming left V 2 bases short and J 0 bases short, with 16 bases between. The germline V gene has CDR1 SGHVS and CDR2 FQNEAQ. This chain's CDR3 is CASSLFRGPAATNEKLFF. The DNA of the CDR3 is TGTGCCAGCAGCTTATTCAGGGGACCTGCTGCAACTAATGAAAAACTGTTTTTT.

The J gene is TRBJ1-1, the V gene TRBV5-6, with a possible D match to TRBD1 (6 bases). Between the trimmed V and J ends, which lost 1 base and 6 bases, there was a span of 13 bases. Per germline, CDR1 SGHDT and CDR2 YYEEEE. The CDR3 is 14 residues long. CDR3 bases: TGTGCCAGCAGCTTGAATTTGGGGGCACCTGAAGCTTTCTTT. This gives the protein CASSLNLGAPEAFF. Supplemented by reference TRBV5-6 and TRBJ1-1, the full variable domain reads DAGVTQSPTHLIKTRGQQVTLRCSPKSGHDTVSWYQQALGQGPQFIFQYYEEEERQRGNFPDRFSGHQFPNYSSELNVNALLLGDSALYLCASSLNLGAPEAFFGQGTRLTVV.

The chain combines TRBV7-9 with TRBJ2-1; D is ambiguous. Trimming removed 3 bases from V and 4 bases from J, with 7 bases in between. CDR3 length equals 13 residues. Germline lookup yields CDR1 SEHNR and CDR2 FQNEAQ (reference sequence). CDR3 region: CASSFPRYNEQFF. The CDR3 DNA sequence: TGTGCCAGCAGCTTCCCCAGATACAATGAGCAGTTCTTC.

V usage is TRBV27 and J usage is TRBJ2-5; D is uncertain. The CDR3 has 10 residues. From germline, CDR1 is MNHEY and CDR2 SMNVEV (reference sequence). The germline V and J ends were trimmed by 4 bases and 5 bases, with 2 bases remaining between them. The CDR3 coding sequence is TGTGCCAGCAGTTCGGAGACCCAGTACTTC. Its translation: CASSSETQYF.

On this clone itself: One end of the junction is discordant with germline, which a read error may explain. The chain carries TRBV7-7 and TRBJ2-2, with TRBD2 matching 11 bases. Germline lookup yields CDR1 SSHAT and CDR2 FNYEAQ (reference sequence). The CDR3 spans 16 residues. CDR3: CASSPLAGGGTGELFF. For the CDR3, the DNA is TGTGCTAGCAGCCCCCTAGCGGGAGGCGGCACCGGGGAGCTGTTTTTT. Supplemented by reference TRBV7-7 and TRBJ2-2, the full variable domain reads GAGVSQSPRYKVTKRGQDVTLRCDPISSHATLYWYQQALGQGPEFLTYFNYEAQPDKSGLPSDRFSAERPEGSISTLTIQRTEQRDSAMYRCASSPLAGGGTGELFFGEGSRLTVL.

The chain is built from TRBV27 and TRBJ2-7, with a possible D match to TRBD2 (6 bases). V lost 6 bases, J lost 0 bases, and 15 bases lay in between. This CDR3 is 15 amino acids long. Germline V gives CDR1 MNHEY, CDR2 SMNVEV (reference sequence). The CDR3 spells CASSLDGGSSYEQYF. In DNA form, the CDR3 reads TGTGCCAGCAGCTTGGACGGAGGGAGCTCCTACGAGCAGTACTTC.

V and J are TRBV27 and TRBJ1-1; 9 positions match TRBD1. This CDR3 comprises 14 residues. Germline V gives CDR1 MNHEY, CDR2 SMNVEV (reference sequence). The ends lost 6 bases at V and 3 bases at J; junction bases unmatched: 5. Here the CDR3 reads CASRGTGRYTEAFF. Written as DNA, the CDR3 is TGTGCCAGCAGGGGGACAGGGAGGTACACTGAAGCTTTCTTT.

The chain employs TRBV6-6 and TRBJ2-1; TRBD1 aligns across 10 bases. Germline trimming cut 6 bases from V and 10 bases from J; bases unmatched to any gene: 6. This CDR3 contains 13 residues. Germline V lookup: CDR1 MNHNY, CDR2 SVGAGI (reference sequence). CDR3 residues: CASSRTGGQEQFF. The CDR3 DNA reads as TGTGCCAGCAGCCGGACAGGGGGTCAGGAGCAGTTCTTC.

The CDR3 protein is CAWSVRTVGGYTF. The CDR3 DNA reads TGTGCCTGGAGTGTGCGGACAGTGGGTGGCTACACCTTC. V gene TRBV30 combines with J gene TRBJ1-2, with a possible D match to TRBD1 (6 bases). The CDR3 consists of 13 residues. V shed 0 bases and J shed 7 bases, with 12 bases lying between them. In germline, CDR1 is GTSNPN, CDR2 SVGIG (reference sequence).

The chain recombines TRBV29-1 with TRBJ1-2; D perhaps matches TRBD1 (5 bases). CDR3 size: 13 residues. The ends were cut back, 7 bases at V and 0 bases at J, with 12 bases in the middle. Germline loops: CDR1 SQVTM, CDR2 ANQGSEA. The CDR3 nucleotides read TGCAGCGGGGGGGGGTTAGCTAACTATGGCTACACCTTC. Translation gives CSGGGLANYGYTF.

This chain links TRBV5-1 with TRBJ2-1, with D perhaps TRBD1 (6 bases). V lost 4 bases and J 0 bases, leaving 11 bases between the germline ends. The CDR3 has 15 residues. Germline V CDR1 and CDR2: SGHRS, YFSETQ. CDR3 bases: TGCGCCAGCAGCGGACAGACAGGCTCCTACAATGAGCAGTTCTTC. As protein: CASSGQTGSYNEQFF. The full variable domain, rest sourced from reference TRBV5-1 and TRBJ2-1, is KAGVTQTPRYLIKTRGQQVTLSCSPISGHRSVSWYQQTPGQGLQFLFEYFSETQRNKGNFPGRFSGRQFSNSRSEMNVSTLELGDSALYLCASSGQTGSYNEQFFGPGTRLTVL.

DNA for the CDR3: TGTGCCAGCAGCGTGGGCGGGGGGGACGAGCAGTACTTC. Translation gives CASSVGGGDEQYF. The rearrangement links TRBV5-6 to TRBJ2-7, with 9 bases that match TRBD2. The CDR3 length is 13 residues. The germline V gene has CDR1 SGHDT and CDR2 YYEEEE. J gave up 5 bases and V 4 bases, and 4 bases lay outside the gene matches.

The CDR3: CASREGASGNQPQHF. CDR3 DNA sequence: TGCGCCAGCAGAGAGGGGGCTTCGGGCAATCAGCCCCAGCATTTT. This rearrangement joins TRBV10-2 to TRBJ1-5; 7 bases agree with TRBD1. Looked up from germline, CDR1 is WSHSY and CDR2 is SAAADI. With V trimmed by 6 bases and J by 2 bases, 7 bases remained unmatched. The CDR3 runs to 15 residues.

The chain links TRBV30 to TRBJ1-4; 8 nucleotides agree with TRBD1. The CDR3 contains 15 residues. The germline CDR1 and CDR2 sequences are GTSNPN and SVGIG (reference sequence). With V trimmed by 1 base and J by 8 bases, 9 bases remained unmatched. CDR3 DNA: TGTGCCTGGAGTGACCTTGCGACAGGGGTCGAAAAACTGTTTTTT. This encodes CAWSDLATGVEKLFF.

A single count supports this clone. V is TRBV10-3 and J is TRBJ2-3, with TRBD2 matching 13 bases. Germline CDR1 and CDR2: ENHRY and SYGVKD. CDR3 length: 16 amino acids. V was clipped by 4 bases and J by 0 bases; unmatched bases: 1. The CDR3 loop reads CAISGGLAGSTDTQYF. The CDR3 bases are TGTGCCATCAGTGGGGGACTAGCGGGGAGCACAGATACGCAGTATTTT.

J is TRBJ2-7 and V is TRBV28; TRBD2 agrees at 11 bases. The trim removed 6 bases at V and 4 bases at J, leaving 2 bases unmatched. The CDR3 spans 13 residues. Germline CDR1 and CDR2: MDHEN and SYDVKM. CDR3 region: CASRTSGDYEQYF. The CDR3 region has the DNA TGTGCCAGCAGGACTAGCGGGGATTACGAGCAGTACTTC.

The chain carries TRBV30 and TRBJ1-1, with 7 bases fitting TRBD1. This CDR3 comprises 13 residues. V shed 4 bases and J 10 bases; nucleotides not matched to a gene: 12. CDR1 is GTSNPN and CDR2 is SVGIG in the germline V gene (reference sequence). CDR3 DNA: TGTGCCTGGATGAAGACAGGGCCCCAGGCAGCTTTCTTT. It yields the protein CAWMKTGPQAAFF.